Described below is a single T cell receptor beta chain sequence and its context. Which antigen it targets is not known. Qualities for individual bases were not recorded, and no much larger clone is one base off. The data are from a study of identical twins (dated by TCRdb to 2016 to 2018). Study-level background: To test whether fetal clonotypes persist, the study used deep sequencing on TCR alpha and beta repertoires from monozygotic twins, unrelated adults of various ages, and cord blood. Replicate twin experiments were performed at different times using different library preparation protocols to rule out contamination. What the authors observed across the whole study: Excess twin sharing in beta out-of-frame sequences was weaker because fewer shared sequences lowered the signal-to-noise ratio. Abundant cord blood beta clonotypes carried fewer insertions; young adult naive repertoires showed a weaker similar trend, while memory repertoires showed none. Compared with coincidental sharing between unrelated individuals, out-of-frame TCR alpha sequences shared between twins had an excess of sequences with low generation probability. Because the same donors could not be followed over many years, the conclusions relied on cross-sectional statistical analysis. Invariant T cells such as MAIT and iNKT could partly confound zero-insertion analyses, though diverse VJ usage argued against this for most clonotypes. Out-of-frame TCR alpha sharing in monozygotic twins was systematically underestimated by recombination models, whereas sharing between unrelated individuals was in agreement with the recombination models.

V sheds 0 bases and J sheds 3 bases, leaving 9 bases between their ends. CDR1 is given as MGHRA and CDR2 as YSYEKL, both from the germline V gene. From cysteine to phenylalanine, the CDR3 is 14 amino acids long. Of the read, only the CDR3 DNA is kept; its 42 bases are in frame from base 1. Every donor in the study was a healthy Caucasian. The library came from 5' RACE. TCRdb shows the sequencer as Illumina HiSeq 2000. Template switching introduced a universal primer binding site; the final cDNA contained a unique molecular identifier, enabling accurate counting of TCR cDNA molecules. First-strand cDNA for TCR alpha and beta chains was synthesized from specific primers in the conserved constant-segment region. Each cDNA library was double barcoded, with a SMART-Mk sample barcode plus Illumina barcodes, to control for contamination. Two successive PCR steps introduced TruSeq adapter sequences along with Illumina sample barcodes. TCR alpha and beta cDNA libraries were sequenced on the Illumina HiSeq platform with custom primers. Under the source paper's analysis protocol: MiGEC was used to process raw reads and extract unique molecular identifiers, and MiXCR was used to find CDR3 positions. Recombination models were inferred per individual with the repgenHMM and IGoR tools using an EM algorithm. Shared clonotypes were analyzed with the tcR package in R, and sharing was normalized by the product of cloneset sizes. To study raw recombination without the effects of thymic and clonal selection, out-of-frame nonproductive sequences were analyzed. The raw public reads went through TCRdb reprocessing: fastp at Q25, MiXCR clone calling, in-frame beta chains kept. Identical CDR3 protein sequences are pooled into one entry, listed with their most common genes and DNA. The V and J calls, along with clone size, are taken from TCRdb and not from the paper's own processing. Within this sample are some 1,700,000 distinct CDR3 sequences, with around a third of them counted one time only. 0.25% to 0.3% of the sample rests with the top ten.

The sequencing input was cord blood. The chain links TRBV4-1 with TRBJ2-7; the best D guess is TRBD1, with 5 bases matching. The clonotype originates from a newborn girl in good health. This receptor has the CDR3 CASSQDDRYYEQYF. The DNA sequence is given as TGCGCCAGCAGCCAAGATGACAGATACTACGAGCAGTACTTC.